Below, one TCR beta chain is given with its context. Its antigen is unknown. The germline V gene encodes CDR1 MGHRA and CDR2 YSYEKL. The CDR3 is 13 residues long. The V and J ends lost 4 bases and 5 bases respectively, with 12 bases between them. These data belong to a study of T cell responses to AZD1222 COVID-19 vaccine. Regarding the study as a whole: Spike-wide vaccine-associated CD4 TCRs dominated at 160-218 and 743-854. Donors, mostly white British, included more females; clonal diversity was possibly underestimated. Reportedly, close to half of spike-specific TCRs are directed against unmutated variant regions.

Clones were sequenced by immunoSEQ multiplex PCR, and TCRdb holds only the in-frame ones, with some missing. The sample yields approximately 160,000 clones, 90% to 95% seen once. Combined were second doses at about 4 or about 12 weeks. This receptor was taken from an adult who received the AZD1222 COVID-19 vaccine. V and J are TRBV4-1 and TRBJ2-7; D not certain. The material was peripheral blood, obtained 28 days after the second AZD1222 dose. CDR3 coding DNA: TGCGCCAGCAGCCTGACGTCGGACCACGAGCAGTACTTC. Translation: CASSLTSDHEQYF.